This T cell receptor beta chain was recorded in a study of cytomegalovirus exposure and HLA in healthy donors. PCR was performed using 60 Vbeta and 13 Jbeta primers. Libraries were prepared by immunoSEQ multiplex PCR; TCRdb keeps only in-frame clonotypes and omits some of them. Of 100,000 to 150,000 clones in the sample, about 80% were seen once. Sequencing input: PBMCs. The clonotype originates from a young man in good health and CMV-seropositive.

CDR3 bases: TGCGCCAGCGACCGGGACAGTAGCTCTGGGGCCAACGTCCTGACTTTC. Protein sequence: CASDRDSSSGANVLTF. The chain joins TRBV5-1 to TRBJ2-6; 7 bases align to TRBD1. The CDR3 has 16 amino acids. CDR1 SGHRS and CDR2 YFSETQ come from the germline V gene. J was trimmed by 0 bases and V by 7 bases; bases with no gene match: 7.